These 2 T cell receptor beta chains came from one sample sequenced in a study of T cells in Graves' hyperthyroidism and ophthalmopathy. What was amplified from RNA transcripts were TCR beta CDR3 regions. TCR CDR3 regions were first amplified by RT-PCR with HTBI primers. TCRdb called the multiplex PCR reads again in MiXCR, with one record for every CDR3 protein. The top ten clones hold approximately 8% of a sample with roughly 750,000 distinct CDR3 sequences, 16% of them seen once. Sequences were obtained from blood. The receptors derive from a young man with Graves' hyperthyroidism.

This clonotype was detected only a few times. This rearrangement joins TRBV7-9 to TRBJ2-7, with TRBD1 as a possible D gene (5 bases). The V end was cut by 0 bases, the J end by 2 bases, with 11 bases between. This CDR3 region has 15 residues. Germline V gene lookup returns CDR1 SEHNR and CDR2 FQNEAQ (reference sequence). For the CDR3, the DNA is TGTGCCAGCAGCTTAGCGCAGGGCAGACCCTACGAGCAGTACTTC. This encodes CASSLAQGRPYEQYF.

J is TRBJ2-7 and V is TRBV20-1, with D possibly being TRBD1 (6 bases). Trimming removed 6 bases from V and 4 bases from J, with 19 bases in between. Looked up from germline, CDR1 is DFQATT and CDR2 is SNEGSKA (reference sequence). The CDR3 loop spans 14 amino acids. CDR3 sequence: CSAERAGDGYEQYF. CDR3 DNA sequence: TGCAGTGCGGAGAGAGCAGGGGACGGGTACGAGCAGTACTTC.